This T cell receptor beta chain was obtained from a study of PD-1 blockade in mismatch repair-deficient tumors. This clone was observed once. Its cognate antigen is unknown. Here immunoSEQ multiplex PCR was the method, and the copy in TCRdb shows in-frame clones only, minus some. There are roughly 120,000 clones in the sample; 60% to 85% occur only once, and about 4.7% lies in the top ten. A few pembrolizumab responders had their TCRs sequenced. The study, taken as a whole, reports: After pembrolizumab, tumor-resident clones rose rapidly, then generally contracted before radiologic responses.

The clonotype comes from an adult with mismatch repair-deficient cancer. Specimen: peripheral blood, collected roughly 60 weeks after starting pembrolizumab.

CDR3 residues: CASSPRGRTSGREDEQFF. CDR3 DNA: TGTGCCAGCTCACCACGGGGAAGGACTAGCGGGAGGGAGGATGAGCAGTTCTTC. The chain recombines TRBV18 with TRBJ2-1; TRBD2 aligns across 15 bases. CDR1 and CDR2 (germline): KGHSH, LQKENI. V gave up 1 base and J gave up 8 bases; unmatched junction bases: 9. CDR3 length equals 18 residues. Looking up the rest from reference TRBV18 and TRBJ2-1 gives the full variable domain: NAGVMQNPRHLVRRRGQEARLRCSPMKGHSHVYWYRQLPEEGLKFMVYLQKENIIDESGMPKERFSAEFPKEGPSILRIQQVVRGDSAAYFCASSPRGRTSGREDEQFFGPGTRLTVL.